This note documents a single T cell receptor (beta chain) sequence. Its antigen is currently not known. No base quality values were provided; no much bigger clone lies one nucleotide off. The cohort consisted of 670 or so healthy bone marrow donors. All cohort members were sampled while nominally healthy, although unrecorded immune exposures were likely present. The donor was CMV seropositive and belonged to the group of some 290 seropositive cohort members. A peripheral blood sample was collected from each donor, and TCR beta sequencing was performed on peripheral blood mononuclear cells. The Qiagen DNeasy Blood Extraction Kit was used to extract genomic DNA from the blood cell samples. These data come from a study of cytomegalovirus exposure and HLA in healthy donors (dated by TCRdb to the late 2010s). Concerning the study at large: An earlier analysis of some 620 of the donors reported 250 to 350 Gb of sequence data and 95 million to 140 million unique TCR beta sequences obtained from about 179 million T cells. Roughly 300 gigabases of sequencing data and 70 million to 100 million unique TCR sequences made up an early release that covered roughly 670 HLA-typed donors. Both class I and class II loci were covered by HLA typing, at four-digit resolution. The study aimed to test whether signatures of past pathogen exposure could be identified by cataloging public T cell receptors. High-throughput TCR immunosequencing, statistical association of individual TCRs with disease status, and machine learning were combined to predict cytomegalovirus infection status. In a later genetic analysis, genome-wide SNP genotypes for about 55% of the 666 donors were used, and that subset was treated as a discovery cohort. The study used immunosequencing to profile the T cell repertoires of more than 650 subjects and linked those repertoires to cytomegalovirus serostatus. Of the 398 genotyped donors, over 80% were placed in the genetic ancestry cluster associated with self-reported Caucasian donors. To decide whether each TCR beta V gene segment behaved as functional or pseudogenic, an earlier analysis of some 580 of the donors relied on high-throughput TCR beta sequencing. Among roughly 400 genotyped donors of the cohort, an average of roughly 230,000 unique TCR beta nucleotide sequences was sequenced per donor, of which 15% to 20% were non-productive. To study patterns of TCR occurrence, a later analysis re-analyzed previously published TCR beta repertoires from around 660 donors and added high-resolution HLA genotyping. Four or five DR-DQ haplotypes were handled as single units for association and clustering, since linkage in the cohort was strong. All discovery cohort repertoires had been generated on a single sequencing platform. Typing coverage differed by locus: A, B, C, DRB1 and DQB1 were typed in roughly 629-630 donors, DQA1 in about 560, DPA1 in over 600, and DPB1 in just under 480. In the later analysis, no new phenotypic data were used to find candidate immune exposures; instead, reliance was placed on TCR beta sequences and their occurrence across donors. In addition to the first cohort of 666 subjects, a separate validation cohort of about 120 different subjects was used. Donor age, sex, ethnicity and CMV serostatus were collected together with the repertoire data. The investigation overall reported the following: The cohort was sequenced for TCR beta chains only, and without alpha or paired-chain data the features that could be detected were limited. In a later analysis, TCR association rates were found to vary across HLA loci, with the most associated TCRs seen for DRB1 alleles and the fewest for HLA-C alleles. According to a later analysis, most CMV-associated TCR beta chains appeared to be HLA-restricted, and the HLA associations seemed to be driven largely by CMV exposure. A later genetic analysis associated a missense DCLRE1C variant with V-gene and J-gene trimming of TCR beta chains, and an independent cohort replicated the association. Because some donors lacked HLA typing at each locus, the association tests relied only on the typed subset. The classifier was reported to diagnose cytomegalovirus status with high specificity and sensitivity in both the original cohort and the validation cohort. Because counts were too low, some 16 rarely observed V segments, including chromosome 9 orphons, were excluded from the earlier analysis of 587 of the donors. Strong co-occurrence of HLA alleles, especially DR and DQ, made assigning TCR associations to individual alleles difficult. Across donors, most TCR sequences were observed very rarely, whereas some public TCRs were present in many individuals. Some IMGT-functional V segments, including TRBV6-2 and TRBV6-3, could not be distinguished by the 87-base-pair reads and were therefore excluded. A later analysis reported that several top co-occurrence clusters appeared linked to parvovirus B19, influenza, CMV and Epstein-Barr virus. A cluster of highly shared sequence variants was judged likely to be a technical artifact of the sequencing pipeline. A later analysis found that HLA-associated TCR beta chains were more clonally expanded and had lower generation probabilities than equally common non-associated chains. A further reported finding was that TCR beta sequences accurately predicted the HLA-A and HLA-B alleles for most subjects in the first cohort. In a later genetic analysis, fewer N-insertions in productive TCRs were reported among donors in an Asian-associated ancestry cluster than the approximately 630-donor mean. In vitro tests confirmed that a few of the cytomegalovirus-associated TCR beta chains recognize cytomegalovirus antigens. Linkage disequilibrium might explain the correlated functional status among segregating V segments, but an unknown experimental factor could not be excluded. Roughly uniform sequencing depth across donors was assumed in presence/absence analyses, although this assumption may not hold. An earlier analysis of 587 of the donors showed that most TCR beta V segments appeared in productive rearrangements either about 87% or about 30% of the time, which broadly matched IMGT annotations. Immune exposure information for the cohort was limited to CMV serostatus. The study gave a list of about 170 TCR beta chains associated with cytomegalovirus. A later analysis associated 17,000 or so TCR beta sequences with specific HLA alleles at a false discovery rate of 0.05. The authors suggested that the approach could potentially be generalized to other disease states and immunological phenotypes.

Libraries came from the immunoSEQ multiplex PCR assay. A mixture of 60 forward primers for TCR Vbeta segments and 13 reverse primers for TCR Jbeta segments was used in the multiplex PCR. A multiplex PCR assay on genomic DNA amplified the CDR3 region of rearranged TCR beta genes. Amplified TCR beta libraries were sequenced as 87-base-pair reads on the Illumina HiSeq System. The study's own analysis went as follows. A later analysis tallied tens of millions of unique TCR beta chains across the roughly 610 repertoires, and roughly 11 million of those chains were shared by two or more donors. Raw reads were error-corrected and collapsed into unique sequences with a nearest-neighbor algorithm that merged closely related sequences to remove PCR and sequencing errors. Alignment of CDR3 sequences to IMGT reference sequences was used to assign V, D and J gene segments. For a sequence to be retained, a match of at least six nucleotides to both a V gene segment and a J gene segment was required. A rearrangement was called productive if the CDR3 had no stop codons and remained in frame with V and J, and every other rearrangement was called non-productive. CDR3 was defined according to IMGT convention as the region running from the second conserved V-encoded cysteine to the conserved J-encoded phenylalanine. Sequences without an unambiguous match to a single V gene segment were excluded from the earlier analysis of a few hundred of the donors. An earlier analysis of several hundred of the donors called V segments functional above 56.7% productive rearrangements and segregating when the between-donor standard deviation exceeded 5%. To diagnose cytomegalovirus status from the catalog of TCR beta chain sequences, a statistical classification framework was built. A later analysis assigned V and J genes by comparing TCR nucleotide sequences with IMGT/GENE-DB human TR gene sequences. In a later analysis, CDR3 sequences and most-parsimonious VDJ recombination scenarios were assigned using the TCRdist pipeline. In a later analysis, every TCR beta chain was defined by the combination of its CDR3 amino acid sequence and its V-gene family, and reads without a unique V-gene family were dropped. To address suspected cross-contamination and a sequencing artifact, a later analysis removed roughly 580 highly shared, low-generation-probability nucleotide sequences. A later analysis calculated a clonal expansion index for each public chain from normalized within-repertoire ranks of inferred template counts. In a later analysis, generation probabilities were computed using a VDJ recombination model fitted to out-of-frame rearrangements, and the results were checked against IGoR. In a later analysis, hypergeometric tests were used to score TCR-TCR, TCR-HLA and TCR-CMV co-occurrence, with a repertoire-size bias correction applied to TCR pairs. A later analysis estimated false discovery rates by permuting HLA or CMV assignments 20 times. A later analysis grouped co-occurring TCRs with DBSCAN, adding TCRdist sequence similarity when clustering within HLA-allele-positive subsets. Co-occurrence clustering excluded repertoires with fewer than 30,000 or more than 120,000 public chains, plus five with anomalous nucleotide sharing. TCRdb obtained this table from immuneACCESS and retained in-frame rearrangements with V and J assigned. These tables miss some clones; where compared with another copy, unresolved V genes account for less than half of the shortfall, and the remainder is unexplained. The V and J calls and clone size come from that table; D and trimming were worked out from the DNA. The sample data list over 150,000 clones, and 70% to 80% of these were observed just once. Clones ranked in the top ten supply 3% to 4.5% of the sample.

Relative to germline, V is 5 bases shorter and J is 8 bases shorter, with 6 bases between their ends. Spanning cysteine to phenylalanine, the CDR3 consists of 11 amino acids. Just the 33-base CDR3 DNA is kept, in frame starting at base 1. CDR1 and CDR2 (KGHSH, LQKENI) derive from the germline V gene. Sequencing was carried out using PBMCs. This clonotype was obtained from a man aged 30-40 years in good health and CMV-seropositive. The V gene is TRBV18 and the J gene is TRBJ1-4, with the D gene call left open. The CDR3 corresponds to CASSKTEKLFF. The DNA sequence is given as TGTGCCAGCTCAAAGACAGAAAAACTGTTTTTT.